Below are 16 T cell receptor beta chains sequenced from a single sample in a study of technical replicates of blood from a handful of donors. The assay was immunoSEQ multiplex PCR, and TCRdb's table has in-frame clones only and misses some. Here the sample spans tens of thousands of clones, approximately 94% being singletons. Sequenced input: T cells isolated from PBMCs. The receptors originated from a human donor in good health.

The rearrangement joins TRBV5-1 to TRBJ2-7; 7 nucleotides align to TRBD2. This CDR3 has 13 amino acids. CDR1 and CDR2 from the germline V gene are SGHRS and YFSETQ. V gave up 4 bases and J gave up 7 bases; unmatched junction bases: 8. CDR3 region: CASSLAIGGEQYF. Here the CDR3 DNA reads TGCGCCAGCAGCCTGGCGATCGGGGGGGAGCAGTACTTC.

The J gene is TRBJ2-3, the V gene TRBV9; the D gene is possibly TRBD1 (6 bases). The length of the CDR3 is 16 residues. Trimming removed 3 bases at V and 0 bases at J, with 14 bases between. Germline V gene sequence: CDR1 SGDLS, CDR2 YYNGEE. This CDR3 reads CASSAKTGTSTDTQYF. For the CDR3, the DNA is TGTGCCAGCAGCGCAAAGACAGGCACTAGCACAGATACGCAGTATTTT.

This sequence joins TRBV9 and TRBJ2-1; TRBD2 matches 11 bases. CDR1 and CDR2 (germline): SGDLS, YYNGEE. After removal of 0 bases from V and 9 bases from J, the junction contained 8 bases not matched to a gene. The CDR3 runs to 16 residues. The CDR3, as DNA: TGTGCCAGCAGCGTAGCTTTAACTAGCGGGAGAACTGAGCAGTTCTTC. Translating it yields CASSVALTSGRTEQFF.

The chain is built from TRBV2 and TRBJ2-7; unclear D gene. CDR1 is SNHLY, CDR2 FYNNEI, per germline. The CDR3 runs 13 residues. Trimming took 8 bases from V and 2 from J, leaving 13 bases between them. The CDR3 DNA follows: TGTGCCAGCTTTCGACAACCCACCTACGAGCAGTACTTC. This sequence encodes CASFRQPTYEQYF.

The CDR3 protein is CASSGSQGSYNEQFF. The CDR3 region has the DNA TGTGCCAGCAGTGGATCCCAGGGATCCTACAATGAGCAGTTCTTC. The rearrangement uses TRBV6-1 and TRBJ2-1; D is possibly TRBD1 (5 bases). The CDR3 is 15 amino acids. The ends were cut back, 4 bases at V and 1 base at J, with 11 bases in the middle. Germline V lookup: CDR1 MNHNS, CDR2 SASEGT.

The chain links TRBV6-5 to TRBJ2-5; 13 nucleotides align to TRBD2. The CDR3 is 15 residues long. Germline V CDR1 and CDR2: MNHEY, SVGAGI. The trim removed 5 bases at V and 5 bases at J, leaving 5 bases unmatched. The CDR3 region has the DNA TGTGCCAGCAGTCAGGGACTAGCGGGAATGGAGACCCAGTACTTC. This encodes CASSQGLAGMETQYF.

J is TRBJ1-3 and V is TRBV2; no clear D gene. The CDR3 covers 10 residues. V was cut by 9 bases and J by 6 bases, with 6 bases left in between. Germline lookup yields CDR1 SNHLY and CDR2 FYNNEI. The CDR3 here is CASEENTIYF. The CDR3 DNA follows: TGTGCCAGTGAGGAAAACACCATATATTTT.

This chain joins TRBV5-4 and TRBJ2-3; maybe TRBD1 (6 bases). Germline lookup yields CDR1 SGHNT and CDR2 YYREEE (reference sequence). The CDR3 is made up of 15 amino acids. V was clipped by 5 bases and J by 6 bases, with 19 bases between them. CDR3 nucleotide sequence: TGTGCCAGCAGGACTGGGGTGGGGGCGCCCGATACGCAGTATTTT. This codes for CASRTGVGAPDTQYF.

The rearrangement joins TRBV19 to TRBJ2-7; 9 nucleotides match TRBD1. The germline gives CDR1 LNHDA, CDR2 SQIVND (reference sequence). CDR3 length equals 13 residues. V trimming: 6 bases; J trimming: 2 bases; junction bases outside the gene matches: 2. CDR3 region: CASSRDRAYEQYF. CDR3 nucleotide sequence: TGTGCCAGTAGCCGGGACAGGGCCTACGAGCAGTACTTC.

J is TRBJ1-1 and V is TRBV12-5; 7 bases fit TRBD1. The CDR3 totals 14 residues. The V and J ends lost 6 bases and 0 bases, in that order; junction bases with no gene match: 4. CDR1 LGHNT and CDR2 FRNRAP come from the germline V gene. The CDR3 reads CASGLTGVNTEAFF. CDR3 DNA: TGTGCTAGTGGACTTACAGGGGTGAACACTGAAGCTTTCTTT.

The rearrangement links TRBV9 to TRBJ1-3, with unresolved D. Germline V gene lookup returns CDR1 SGDLS and CDR2 YYNGEE. The V gene lost 0 bases and the J gene lost 0 bases, with 19 bases spanning the gap. The CDR3 spans 19 residues. CDR3 bases: TGTGCCAGCAGCGTAGCTCCTATTATCAGGCCAGACTCTGGAAACACCATATATTTT. As protein: CASSVAPIIRPDSGNTIYF.

This sequence joins TRBV7-9 and TRBJ2-1, with 12 bases that match TRBD2. The V segment lost 5 bases and the J segment 4 bases; nucleotides outside the gene matches: 12. Germline V gene lookup returns CDR1 SEHNR and CDR2 FQNEAQ (reference sequence). This CDR3 region has 18 residues. CDR3 sequence: CASSPLALGLAGYNEQFF. In DNA, the CDR3 is TGTGCCAGCAGCCCACTGGCGCTCGGACTAGCGGGATACAATGAGCAGTTCTTC.

CDR3 DNA: TGTGCCAGCAGCCAATCCGCGACTAGAATGAACACCGGGGAGCTGTTTTTT. As protein: CASSQSATRMNTGELFF. The chain joins TRBV16 to TRBJ2-2; a weak D match, TRBD2 (6 bases). With 0 bases removed from V and 1 base from J, the gap between germline ends came to 12 bases. The CDR3 consists of 17 residues. Germline V gene data show CDR1 as KGHSY and CDR2 as FQNENV.

This chain uses TRBV19 with TRBJ1-5, with 9 bases aligning to TRBD1. The CDR3 length is 15 residues. V lost 6 bases and J lost 0; bases outside the gene matches: 3. The germline CDR1 and CDR2 sequences are LNHDA and SQIVND (reference sequence). The CDR3 loop reads CASRGTGNSNQPQHF. The CDR3 region has the DNA TGTGCCAGTAGAGGGACAGGGAATAGCAATCAGCCCCAGCATTTT.

The rearrangement uses TRBV18 and TRBJ2-3; 8 bases are shared with TRBD2. The J segment lost 6 bases and the V segment lost 6 bases, leaving 5 bases of the junction unmatched. Per germline, CDR1 KGHSH and CDR2 LQKENI. The CDR3 consists of 13 residues. CDR3 region: CASSTGGPDTQYF. CDR3 DNA sequence: TGTGCCAGCTCGACGGGGGGGCCTGATACGCAGTATTTT.

The chain recombines TRBV6-1 with TRBJ1-5; tentatively, D is TRBD1 (5 bases). This CDR3 is built from 14 residues. V shed 4 bases and J shed 0 bases, with 7 bases lying between them. Germline V gene data show CDR1 as MNHNS and CDR2 as SASEGT. In DNA, the CDR3 is TGTGCCAGCAGTGTGACAGATAGCAATCAGCCCCAGCATTTT. It codes for CASSVTDSNQPQHF.